This entry lists 18 T cell receptor beta chains sequenced from one sample in a study of cytomegalovirus exposure and HLA in healthy donors. The primer mix had 60 Vbeta and 13 Jbeta primers. Libraries were prepared by immunoSEQ multiplex PCR; TCRdb keeps only in-frame clonotypes and omits some of them. The data hold some 220,000 clones, with approximately 80% observed a single time. The sample was PBMCs. The receptors here all came from a middle-aged woman in good health and CMV-seronegative.

V usage is TRBV6-1 and J usage is TRBJ1-2; no clear D. V shed 1 base and J shed 7 bases, with 7 bases lying between them. The CDR3 is 12 amino acids. Germline V gene data show CDR1 as MNHNS and CDR2 as SASEGT. The CDR3 DNA follows: TGTGCCAGCAGTGAAGGTCGGGGTGGCTACACCTTC. Its translation: CASSEGRGGYTF.

The rearrangement uses TRBV19 and TRBJ2-5; D remains ambiguous. The germline V gene encodes CDR1 LNHDA and CDR2 SQIVND (reference sequence). Trimming took 3 bases from V and 7 from J, leaving 6 bases between them. The CDR3 length is 11 residues. CDR3 nucleotide sequence: TGTGCCAGTAGTATGACGGGGACCCAGTACTTC. Its translation is CASSMTGTQYF.

This clone has only one observation. V gene TRBV5-1 combines with J gene TRBJ2-5; possible D gene TRBD2, 6 bases. Germline assignment: CDR1 SGHRS and CDR2 YFSETQ. The CDR3 has 14 amino acids. V was cut by 4 bases and J by 9 bases, with 19 bases left in between. The CDR3 DNA reads as TGCGCCAGCAGCCAAGGTCGGGTTGGGGAGGCCCAGTACTTC. Translated, it gives CASSQGRVGEAQYF. Combining the CDR3 with reference TRBV5-1 and TRBJ2-5 gives the whole variable domain KAGVTQTPRYLIKTRGQQVTLSCSPISGHRSVSWYQQTPGQGLQFLFEYFSETQRNKGNFPGRFSGRQFSNSRSEMNVSTLELGDSALYLCASSQGRVGEAQYFGPGTRLLVL.

This clone was seen a single time. The chain links TRBV7-2 to TRBJ1-4; TRBD1 might be the D (5 bases). Germline V lookup: CDR1 SGHTA, CDR2 FQGNSA. The CDR3 has 17 amino acids. The V and J ends lost 0 bases and 1 base respectively, with 12 bases between them. CDR3 DNA sequence: TGTGCCAGCAGCTTAGCGGGGGGTCTTGGAACTAATGAAAAACTGTTTTTT. Encoded protein: CASSLAGGLGTNEKLFF.

The chain recombines TRBV19 with TRBJ1-5, with D maybe TRBD1 (5 bases). The V gene's germline CDR1 is LNHDA and CDR2 SQIVND (reference sequence). This CDR3 has 15 residues. V was cut by 3 bases and J by 5 bases, with 14 bases left in between. The DNA for the CDR3 is TGTGCCAGTAGTATGGGCGGGGCGGGGTATCAGCCCCAGCATTTT. This translates into CASSMGGAGYQPQHF.

The rearrangement uses TRBV16 and TRBJ2-7; D is unresolved. The length of the CDR3 is 14 residues. Trimming took off 0 bases at V and 6 bases at J, with 12 bases between the two ends. Germline loops: CDR1 KGHSY, CDR2 FQNENV. The CDR3: CASSQSGIGSEQYF. DNA of the CDR3: TGTGCCAGCAGCCAATCCGGCATCGGGTCCGAGCAGTACTTC.

The chain has TRBV28 and TRBJ2-5; no clear D gene. Germline values: CDR1 MDHEN, CDR2 SYDVKM. Trimming removed 4 bases at V and 7 bases at J, with 7 bases between. The CDR3 runs to 11 residues. CDR3 amino acids: CASSYDRTQYF. The CDR3 bases are TGTGCCAGCAGTTATGATAGGACCCAGTACTTC.

This chain joins TRBV20-1 and TRBJ2-1; D gene uncertain. V lost 6 bases and J 5 bases, leaving 8 bases between the germline ends. CDR3 length: 11 residues. CDR1 is DFQATT, CDR2 SNEGSKA, per germline (reference sequence). CDR3 in amino acids: CSAEVNNEQFF. CDR3 bases: TGCAGTGCCGAGGTTAACAATGAGCAGTTCTTC.

As to this clone: The junction shows a germline mismatch at one end, possibly a read error. The J gene is TRBJ1-2, the V gene TRBV5-1; 8 nucleotides line up with TRBD1. Germline CDR1 SGHRS, CDR2 YFSETQ. CDR3 length equals 16 residues. This CDR3 is CASSDTIPGTGEPYPF. The CDR3 nucleotides read TGCGCCAGCAGCGATACGATTCCCGGGACAGGAGAGCCCTACCCCTTC.

The chain is built from TRBV23-1 and TRBJ1-4; maybe TRBD1 (5 bases). TRBV23-1 is flagged as an ORF with uncertain function. V was pared by 6 bases and J by 13 bases, with 18 bases between. The CDR3 covers 13 residues. The CDR3 nucleotides are TGCGCCAGCAGGGCAGGGACTTGCATGGGACTGTTTTTT. It encodes CASRAGTCMGLFF.

This clone was counted a single time. The CDR3 region is CASSSDSRTYEQYF. The CDR3 DNA follows: TGTGCCAGCAGCTCGGACAGCCGGACCTACGAGCAGTACTTC. This chain uses TRBV7-2 with TRBJ2-7; possibly TRBD1 for D (6 bases). The CDR3 is 14 residues long. Germline V CDR1 and CDR2: SGHTA, FQGNSA. Trimming shortened V by 4 bases and J by 2 bases, and 12 bases separated the two germline ends.

This CDR3 reads CASSPQGAYEFF. CDR3 nucleotides: TGTGCCAGCAGTCCACAGGGGGCGTACGAGTTCTTC. The chain is built from TRBV27 and TRBJ2-1; 9 nucleotides agree with TRBD1. With V trimmed by 5 bases and J by 14 bases, 7 bases remained unmatched. Germline V gene lookup returns CDR1 MNHEY and CDR2 SMNVEV (reference sequence). The CDR3 runs 12 residues.

The chain joins TRBV28 to TRBJ1-4; maybe TRBD1 (5 bases). In germline, CDR1 is MDHEN, CDR2 SYDVKM. There are 14 residues in the CDR3. Between the trimmed V and J ends, which lost 2 bases and 5 bases, there was a span of 9 bases. The CDR3 spells CASSLSGGNEKLFF. The CDR3 coding sequence is TGTGCCAGCAGTTTAAGCGGGGGGAATGAAAAACTGTTTTTT.

This sequence joins TRBV5-1 and TRBJ2-1; maybe TRBD2 (7 bases). Germline loops: CDR1 SGHRS, CDR2 YFSETQ. Deletions cut 0 bases from V and 0 bases from J, with 13 bases between. The CDR3 is 17 residues long. The CDR3: CASSLGGGGGSYNEQFF. CDR3 sequence (DNA): TGCGCCAGCAGCTTGGGGGGGGGCGGCGGCTCCTACAATGAGCAGTTCTTC.

The rearrangement links TRBV15 to TRBJ1-2; D remains unclear. The V gene's germline CDR1 is LNHNV and CDR2 YYDKDF (reference sequence). This CDR3 spans 14 amino acids. The ends were cut back, 0 bases at V and 8 bases at J, with 13 bases in the middle. CDR3 DNA: TGTGCCACCAGCAGAGATTTAACCCTTCGGGGCTACACCTTC. It yields the protein CATSRDLTLRGYTF.

The chain combines TRBV7-2 with TRBJ2-7; 7 bases match TRBD1. CDR1 and CDR2 from the germline V gene are SGHTA and FQGNSA. After removal of 2 bases from V and 6 bases from J, the junction contained 7 bases not matched to a gene. This CDR3 contains 14 residues. The CDR3 DNA reads TGTGCCAGCAGCTTAAGTCCCCGGACAGGCGAGCAGTACTTC. This encodes CASSLSPRTGEQYF.

For this clone: At one end the junction does not follow the germline gene, possibly because of a read error. This chain connects TRBV7-7 to TRBJ1-3; 8 nucleotides line up with TRBD1. This CDR3 region has 13 residues. Germline CDR1 is SSHAT and CDR2 is FNYEAQ (reference sequence). This chain's CDR3 is CASSFGQGDTIYF. The CDR3 bases are TGTGCTAGCAGCTTCGGACAGGGAGACACCATATATTTT.

V and J are TRBV19 and TRBJ2-1; 12 bases agree with TRBD1. Germline V gene data show CDR1 as LNHDA and CDR2 as SQIVND (reference sequence). V dropped 4 bases and J dropped 1; count of bases not matched to a gene: 5. This CDR3 has 17 residues. The CDR3, as DNA: TGTGCCAGTAGTACGGGGACAGGGGGCCTTTCCTACAATGAGCAGTTCTTC. The encoded protein is CASSTGTGGLSYNEQFF.